This T cell receptor beta chain emerged from a study of T cells in Graves' hyperthyroidism and ophthalmopathy. Regarding the study as a whole: Peripheral blood also featured most of the thyroid clonotypes expanded above 0.001.

CDR1 and CDR2 (germline): DFQATT, SNEGSKA (reference sequence). This CDR3 spans 19 amino acids. The trim removed 2 bases at V and 4 bases at J, leaving 13 bases unmatched. Ten or more counts support this clonotype. Its antigen is currently unknown. TCR beta CDR3 regions were amplified from RNA transcripts. HTBI primers were employed in a first-round RT-PCR of the TCR CDR3. Each CDR3 protein gets one entry after TCRdb re-called the multiplex PCR reads with MiXCR. Among roughly 750,000 distinct CDR3 sequences listed, approximately 16% were seen once. A lack of ophthalmopathy progression within 18 months defined stable Graves' hyperthyroidism. Diagnoses rested on clinical symptoms, serum thyroxine and TRAb, thyroid ultrasound and orbital computed tomography. Fresh peripheral blood, more than 8 ml of it, supplied the PBMCs.

The chain has TRBV20-1 and TRBJ2-5; 16 bases line up with TRBD2. The sequencing input was blood. The receptor comes from a man younger than 35 with Graves' hyperthyroidism. CDR3 region: CSARLPLGTSGRARETQYF. The CDR3 nucleotides read TGCAGTGCTAGACTACCTCTAGGGACTAGCGGGAGGGCTCGAGAGACCCAGTACTTC.